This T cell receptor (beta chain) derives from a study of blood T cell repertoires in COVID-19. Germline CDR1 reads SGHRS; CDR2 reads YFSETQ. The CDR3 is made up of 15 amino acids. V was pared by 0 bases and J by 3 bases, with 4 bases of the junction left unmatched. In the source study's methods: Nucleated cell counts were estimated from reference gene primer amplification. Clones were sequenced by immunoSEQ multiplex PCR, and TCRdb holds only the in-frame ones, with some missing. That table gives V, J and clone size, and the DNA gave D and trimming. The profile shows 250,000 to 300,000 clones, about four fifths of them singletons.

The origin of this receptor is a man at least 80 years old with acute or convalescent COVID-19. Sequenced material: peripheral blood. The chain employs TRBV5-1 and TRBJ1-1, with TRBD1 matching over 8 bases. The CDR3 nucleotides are TGCGCCAGCAGCTTGGGGTACAGGGGGGACACTGAAGCTTTCTTT. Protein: CASSLGYRGDTEAFF.